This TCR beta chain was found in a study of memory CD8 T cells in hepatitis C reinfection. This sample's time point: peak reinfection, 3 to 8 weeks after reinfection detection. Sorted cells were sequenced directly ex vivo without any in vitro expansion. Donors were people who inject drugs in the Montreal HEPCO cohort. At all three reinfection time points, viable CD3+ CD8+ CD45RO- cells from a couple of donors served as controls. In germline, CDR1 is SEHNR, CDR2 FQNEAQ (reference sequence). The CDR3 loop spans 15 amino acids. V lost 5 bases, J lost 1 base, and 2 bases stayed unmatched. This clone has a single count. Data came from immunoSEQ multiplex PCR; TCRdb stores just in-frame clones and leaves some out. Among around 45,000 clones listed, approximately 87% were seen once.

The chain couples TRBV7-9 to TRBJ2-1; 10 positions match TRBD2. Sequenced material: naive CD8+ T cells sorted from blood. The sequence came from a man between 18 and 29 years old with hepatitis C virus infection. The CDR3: CASSPTSGSYNEQFF. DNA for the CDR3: TGTGCCAGCAGCCCGACTAGCGGGTCCTACAATGAGCAGTTCTTC.